The sequence of this TCR beta chain was determined in a study of CD8 T cells in ankylosing spondylitis. Study-level points and caveats: Ankylosing spondylitis blood seemed to carry a telltale TCR beta motif made of several highly homologous variants. Reportedly, disease-linked clones are significantly enriched in ankylosing spondylitis patients' matched synovial fluid.

Libraries for TCR beta were made by quantitative 5'-RACE with molecular barcodes. TCRdb reprocessed the 5' RACE reads with MiXCR, giving one entry per CDR3 protein. The table shows more than 600,000 distinct CDR3 sequences, with 15% to 20% occurring only once. This clonotype was counted only a few times. Antigen specificity is unknown. The V and J ends lost 0 bases and 5 bases, in that order; junction bases with no gene match: 5. There are 15 residues in the CDR3. This sequence originates from a male donor with ankylosing spondylitis. The chain is built from TRBV12-3 or TRBV12-4 and TRBJ1-1, with 8 bases that match TRBD1. The sample consisted of blood, either unsorted or a sorted T cell fraction (not recorded which). The CDR3 spells CASSLARTGKTEAFF. Written as DNA, the CDR3 is TGTGCCAGCAGTTTAGCTAGGACAGGGAAAACTGAAGCTTTCTTT.